One sample yielded the 31 T cell receptor beta chains listed below, sequenced in a study of blood T cell repertoires in COVID-19. Clones were sequenced by immunoSEQ multiplex PCR, and TCRdb holds only the in-frame ones, with some missing. This table holds 390,000 or so clones, approximately 92% found once. Sequenced material: PBMCs or T cells enriched from blood (not recorded which). Receptors originate from a man aged 18 to 29 who had recovered from COVID-19.

The CDR3 DNA is TGTGCCATCTCGGAAGGGCGGGGGTTCGGACTGAGCAATCAGCCCCAGCATTTT. Its translation: CAISEGRGFGLSNQPQHF. The chain carries TRBV10-3 and TRBJ1-5; a possible D gene is TRBD1 (5 bases). The CDR3 has 18 residues. Germline loops: CDR1 ENHRY, CDR2 SYGVKD. V was pared by 8 bases and J by 1 base, with 24 bases between.

This chain uses TRBV28 with TRBJ1-2, with a possible D match to TRBD1 (6 bases). The V end lost 6 bases, the J end lost 4 bases, and 9 bases lay between the germline ends. The CDR3 loop spans 12 amino acids. Looked up from germline, CDR1 is MDHEN and CDR2 is SYDVKM. The CDR3 loop reads CASSPDSYGYTF. DNA of the CDR3: TGTGCCAGCAGCCCGGACAGCTATGGCTACACCTTC.

The chain combines TRBV6-5 with TRBJ1-1; D gene ambiguous. The V end was cut by 2 bases, the J end by 7 bases, with 11 bases between. This CDR3 contains 13 residues. Germline V gene lookup returns CDR1 MNHEY and CDR2 SVGAGI. CDR3 amino acids: CASSYRRTGEAFF. The CDR3, as DNA: TGTGCCAGCAGTTACCGGAGGACGGGTGAAGCTTTCTTT.

The J gene is TRBJ2-2, the V gene TRBV7-9, with 7 bases fitting TRBD1. Germline CDR1 reads SEHNR; CDR2 reads FQNEAQ (reference sequence). V lost 8 bases and J lost 5; bases outside the gene matches: 2. The CDR3 runs to 12 residues. CDR3 region: CASDRVTGELFF. CDR3 DNA sequence: TGTGCCAGCGACAGGGTGACCGGGGAGCTGTTTTTT. The full variable domain, in which reference TRBV7-9 and TRBJ2-2 provide the parts outside the CDR3, is DTGVSQNPRHKITKRGQNVTFRCDPISEHNRLYWYRQTLGQGPEFLTYFQNEAQLEKSRLLSDRFSAERPKGSFSTLEIQRTEQGDSAMYLCASDRVTGELFFGEGSRLTVL.

This sequence joins TRBV27 and TRBJ2-1; 8 bases are a match to TRBD2. The CDR3 has 15 residues. The ends lost 2 bases at V and 4 bases at J; junction bases unmatched: 4. Germline V CDR1 and CDR2: MNHEY, SMNVEV (reference sequence). CDR3 region: CASSLGTSGYNEQFF. The CDR3, as DNA: TGTGCCAGCAGTTTAGGAACTAGCGGTTACAATGAGCAGTTCTTC.

The chain recombines TRBV2 with TRBJ2-7; 7 bases are shared with TRBD2. V was pared by 4 bases and J by 3 bases, with 9 bases of the junction left unmatched. Germline values: CDR1 SNHLY, CDR2 FYNNEI. CDR3 length: 15 amino acids. The DNA of the CDR3 is TGTGCCAGCAGTGGGAGCGCTAGCGGAGGCTACGAGCAGTACTTC. It encodes CASSGSASGGYEQYF.

The chain has TRBV4-3 and TRBJ1-2; 11 bases map to TRBD1. CDR3 length: 16 amino acids. Germline loops: CDR1 LGHNA, CDR2 YSLEER. After removal of 4 bases from V and 8 bases from J, the junction contained 12 bases not matched to a gene. CDR3 nucleotide sequence: TGCGCCAGCAGCCGCCTATCCGGGACAGGGGGTTTGGGCTACACCTTC. Translating gives CASSRLSGTGGLGYTF.

The gene calls are TRBV7-6 and TRBJ1-6, with 7 bases that match TRBD1. The CDR3 runs to 14 residues. Per germline, CDR1 SGHVS and CDR2 FNYEAQ. The junction had 6 bases not matched to a gene; V was cut back by 0 bases and J by 13 bases. For the CDR3, the DNA is TGTGCCAGCAGCTTAGCCGGAGGGGGCGACCCCCTCCACTTT. It translates to CASSLAGGGDPLHF.

The V and J genes are TRBV5-1 and TRBJ1-3, with D unresolved. The V end was cut by 0 bases, the J end by 0 bases, with 7 bases between. Germline V lookup: CDR1 SGHRS, CDR2 YFSETQ. The CDR3 is made up of 15 amino acids. The CDR3 reads CASSLGPSSGNTIYF. The CDR3 nucleotides read TGCGCCAGCAGCTTGGGCCCGAGCTCTGGAAACACCATATATTTT.

Comment on this clone: One end of the junction is discordant with germline, which a read error may explain. The V and J genes are TRBV28 and TRBJ1-5, with D hard to call. Germline assignment: CDR1 MDHEN and CDR2 SYDVKM. CDR3 length equals 12 residues. CDR3 DNA sequence: TGTGCCAGCAGCTTATACTATCAGCCCCAGCATTTT. Its translation is CASSLYYQPQHF.

The CDR3 sequence: CASSFEDRDNEQFF. The CDR3 DNA reads TGTGCCAGCAGCTTCGAGGACAGGGACAATGAGCAGTTCTTC. This rearrangement joins TRBV5-4 to TRBJ2-1; 8 bases are shared with TRBD1. J gave up 5 bases and V 2 bases, and 3 bases lay outside the gene matches. The germline CDR1 and CDR2 sequences are SGHNT and YYREEE (reference sequence). The CDR3 sequence is 14 residues long.

About this clone: This same CDR3 is encoded by further DNA sequences in the sample. The chain combines TRBV6-1 with TRBJ2-3; 11 nucleotides match TRBD2. CDR1 is MNHNS and CDR2 is SASEGT in the germline V gene. V dropped 3 bases and J dropped 6; count of bases not matched to a gene: 5. The CDR3 covers 15 residues. CDR3 in amino acids: CASSELAGGPDTQYF. CDR3 in DNA: TGTGCCAGCAGTGAGCTAGCGGGAGGTCCCGATACGCAGTATTTT.

CDR3: CASSGDRGSPLHF. In DNA, the CDR3 is TGTGCCAGCAGTGGAGACAGGGGTTCACCCCTCCACTTT. The V and J genes are TRBV6-4 and TRBJ1-6, with 8 bases matching TRBD1. The CDR3 consists of 13 residues. Looked up from germline, CDR1 is MRHNA and CDR2 is SNTAGT. J was trimmed by 9 bases and V by 4 bases; bases with no gene match: 2.

The V and J genes are TRBV30 and TRBJ1-4; a possible D gene is TRBD1 (6 bases). Germline CDR1 and CDR2: GTSNPN and SVGIG (reference sequence). V lost 0 bases and J 5 bases, leaving 19 bases between the germline ends. This CDR3 has 17 amino acids. The CDR3 reads CAWSVLRSGHLNEKLFF. The CDR3 DNA is TGTGCCTGGAGTGTATTAAGGTCGGGACACCTCAATGAAAAACTGTTTTTT.

The chain combines TRBV10-2 with TRBJ2-1, with 13 bases fitting TRBD2. V dropped 5 bases and J dropped 4; count of bases not matched to a gene: 2. Germline loops: CDR1 WSHSY, CDR2 SAAADI. This CDR3 spans 15 amino acids. The DNA for the CDR3 is TGCGCCAGCAGTAGGACTAGCGGGGGATACAATGAGCAGTTCTTC. Its protein product is CASSRTSGGYNEQFF.

The genes are TRBV19 and TRBJ1-2; D remains unclear. CDR3 size: 13 residues. CDR1 is LNHDA, CDR2 SQIVND, per germline (reference sequence). The ends were cut back, 6 bases at V and 3 bases at J, with 11 bases in the middle. The CDR3: CASRKTADYGYTF. The CDR3 DNA reads as TGTGCCAGTAGAAAAACAGCGGACTATGGCTACACCTTC.

The chain combines TRBV27 with TRBJ1-5; D gene unclear. CDR3 length: 14 amino acids. In germline, CDR1 is MNHEY, CDR2 SMNVEV (reference sequence). The V gene lost 2 bases and the J gene lost 5 bases, with 10 bases spanning the gap. In DNA form, the CDR3 reads TGTGCCAGCAGTTTAGTACCAGGTTATCAGCCCCAGCATTTT. This gives the protein CASSLVPGYQPQHF.

About this clone: The identical CDR3 is also encoded by other nucleotide sequences in the sample. The chain joins TRBV12-3 or TRBV12-4 to TRBJ2-7; TRBD1 might be the D (5 bases). The CDR3 contains 13 residues. The V gene lost 3 bases and the J gene lost 0 bases, with 6 bases spanning the gap. The CDR3 region has the DNA TGTGCCAGCAGTTTGCAGGGCTCCTACGAGCAGTACTTC. It specifies CASSLQGSYEQYF.

The chain carries TRBV12-3 or TRBV12-4 and TRBJ2-1, with D possibly TRBD1 on 6 matching bases. This CDR3 contains 11 residues. Trimming left V 7 bases short and J 13 bases short, with 14 bases between. The CDR3 here is CASKVRGHQFF. CDR3 nucleotide sequence: TGTGCCAGCAAGGTCCGGGGACACCAGTTCTTC.

The chain is built from TRBV3-1 (or the pseudogene TRBV3-2) and TRBJ2-2; 10 nucleotides agree with TRBD1. CDR3 length: 16 residues. Germline V CDR1 and CDR2: LGHDT, YNNKEL (reference sequence). J lost 5 bases, V lost 4 bases, and 7 bases had no gene match. The DNA for the CDR3 is TGTGCCAGCAGCCCCCCGGGGACAGGGGAAACCGGGGAGCTGTTTTTT. It is translated as CASSPPGTGETGELFF.

The chain uses TRBV9 and TRBJ2-6, with D perhaps TRBD1 (6 bases). The V and J ends lost 4 bases and 1 base respectively, with 9 bases between them. CDR1 and CDR2 (germline): SGDLS, YYNGEE. The CDR3 contains 15 residues. The CDR3 sequence: CASSPQGSGANVLTF. CDR3 bases: TGTGCCAGCAGCCCACAGGGATCTGGGGCCAACGTCCTGACTTTC.

For this clone: The junction does not match germline at one end; this may be a read error. The sample contains more than one DNA sequence encoding this CDR3. The chain links TRBV11-2 to TRBJ1-2, with 9 bases that match TRBD1. The CDR3 runs to 13 residues. CDR1 SGHAT and CDR2 FQNNGV come from the germline V gene. The CDR3 sequence: CASSLDRGYGYTF. The CDR3 nucleotides read TGTGCCAGCAGCCTAGACAGGGGGTATGGCTACACCTTC.

CDR3 DNA: TGTGCCAGCAGTTTAGGGGGGTCGGGATCCTACGAGCAGTACTTC. This gives the protein CASSLGGSGSYEQYF. The chain couples TRBV28 to TRBJ2-7; TRBD2 might be the D (6 bases). The CDR3 spans 15 residues. Germline-derived CDR1 and CDR2 are MDHEN and SYDVKM. Trimming left V 2 bases short and J 1 base short, with 12 bases between.

The rearrangement links TRBV9 to TRBJ1-4; D is possibly TRBD1 (5 bases). CDR1 and CDR2 (germline): SGDLS, YYNGEE. CDR3 size: 15 residues. V shed 6 bases and J shed 6 bases, with 18 bases lying between them. Here the CDR3 DNA reads TGTGCCAGCACCCGTACTGGGGGGGGGTATGAAAAACTGTTTTTT. It translates to CASTRTGGGYEKLFF.

J is TRBJ2-5 and V is TRBV14, with 9 bases matching TRBD2. Germline V gene lookup returns CDR1 SGHDN and CDR2 FVKESK. V lost 4 bases, J lost 4 bases, and 7 bases stayed unmatched. The CDR3 runs to 15 residues. CDR3 coding DNA: TGTGCCAGCAGCCTTTGCGGGAGGGGTGTAGAGACCCAGTACTTC. Amino acids: CASSLCGRGVETQYF.

This clone showed up just once. The CDR3 spells CASSEWDRGYGYTF. The CDR3 nucleotides are TGTGCCAGCAGTGAATGGGACAGGGGCTATGGCTACACCTTC. The chain uses TRBV6-1 and TRBJ1-2; 10 nucleotides agree with TRBD1. The CDR3 is 14 residues long. The ends lost 2 bases at V and 4 bases at J; junction bases unmatched: 1. Germline V CDR1 and CDR2: MNHNS, SASEGT.

The J gene is TRBJ1-2, the V gene TRBV28; tentatively, D is TRBD1 (5 bases). The V end lost 6 bases, the J end lost 8 bases, and 13 bases lay between the germline ends. This CDR3 spans 12 amino acids. Germline V CDR1 and CDR2: MDHEN, SYDVKM. The CDR3 reads CASSRERGGYTF. CDR3 nucleotides: TGTGCCAGCAGCCGGGAGAGGGGAGGCTACACCTTC.

The V and J genes are TRBV13 and TRBJ2-3; D may be TRBD1 (6 bases). The V and J ends lost 4 bases and 2 bases respectively, with 10 bases between them. The CDR3 consists of 14 residues. Per germline, CDR1 PRHDT and CDR2 FYEKMQ (reference sequence). In nucleotides, the CDR3 is TGTGCCAGCAGCTCACAGGGACACACAGATACGCAGTATTTT. Translation gives CASSSQGHTDTQYF.

This chain connects TRBV9 to TRBJ2-7; 11 bases are shared with TRBD1. Germline lookup yields CDR1 SGDLS and CDR2 YYNGEE. Trimming took 4 bases from V and 0 from J; bases not matched to a gene: 6. This CDR3 is built from 16 residues. This chain's CDR3 is CASSYGQGALSYEQYF. In DNA form, the CDR3 reads TGTGCCAGCAGCTACGGACAGGGGGCCCTCTCCTACGAGCAGTACTTC. Based on the CDR3 plus reference TRBV9 and TRBJ2-7, the full variable domain is DSGVTQTPKHLITATGQRVTLRCSPRSGDLSVYWYQQSLDQGLQFLIQYYNGEERAKGNILERFSAQQFPDLHSELNLSSLELGDSALYFCASSYGQGALSYEQYFGPGTRLTVT.

This sequence joins TRBV10-1 and TRBJ2-1; 9 bases map to TRBD2. The V gene's germline CDR1 is WNHNN and CDR2 SYGVQD (reference sequence). This CDR3 has 14 amino acids. The V and J ends lost 10 bases and 0 bases, in that order; junction bases with no gene match: 4. Written as DNA, the CDR3 is TGCGCCACCCAGCGGGGGGCCTCCTACAATGAGCAGTTCTTC. This encodes CATQRGASYNEQFF.

The chain links TRBV28 to TRBJ2-7; 9 bases match TRBD2. V lost 5 bases, J lost 0 bases, and 2 bases stayed unmatched. The CDR3 consists of 14 residues. Germline lookup yields CDR1 MDHEN and CDR2 SYDVKM. The CDR3 region has the DNA TGTGCCAGCAGTCAGACTAGCGGCTCCTACGAGCAGTACTTC. Its translation: CASSQTSGSYEQYF.